This T cell receptor beta chain is from a study of tumor-infiltrating lymphocytes in primary liver carcinoma. Study findings and constraints: Tumor-adjacent and tumor-blood pairs shared a smaller degree of overlap than tumor region pairs.

Scientists recovered RNA and DNA together from roughly 21-30 mg of unsorted bulk tissue. Five separate regions of each tumor underwent sampling. The sample holds many counts of this clonotype. Its antigen is undetermined. The CDR3 is 15 amino acids. Germline trimming cut 6 bases from V and 3 bases from J; bases unmatched to any gene: 7. Germline-derived CDR1 and CDR2 are MDHEN and SYDVKM. A constant-region primer served to make TCR beta cDNA from 500 to 550 ng total RNA. What produced the TCR beta libraries was three nested multiplex PCR rounds using slightly modified ARM-PCR. Researchers ran the first two PCR rounds for roughly 10 cycles each with TRBV1-TRBV30 forward primers and a C-beta reverse primer. One entry per CDR3 protein, called by TCRdb with MiXCR from the multiplex PCR reads. This sample has about 99,000 distinct CDR3 sequences; 69% occur once, and the top ten carry 9.5%.

The chain employs TRBV28 and TRBJ2-2, with TRBD2 matching 7 bases. This receptor was identified in a woman aged 55-75 years with primary liver carcinoma and hepatitis B virus infection. The specimen sequenced was liver tumor tissue from sampling region 5. Subset meaning: tumor region T5, tumor centre. The CDR3 coding sequence is TGTGCCAGCAGCCCGGGGGGAGGGTACACCGGGGAGCTGTTTTTT. Translation gives CASSPGGGYTGELFF. The whole variable domain, remainder taken from reference TRBV28 and TRBJ2-2, is DVKVTQSSRYLVKRTGEKVFLECVQDMDHENMFWYRQDPGLGLRLIYFSYDVKMKEKGDIPEGYSVSREKKERFSLILESASTNQTSMYLCASSPGGGYTGELFFGEGSRLTVL.